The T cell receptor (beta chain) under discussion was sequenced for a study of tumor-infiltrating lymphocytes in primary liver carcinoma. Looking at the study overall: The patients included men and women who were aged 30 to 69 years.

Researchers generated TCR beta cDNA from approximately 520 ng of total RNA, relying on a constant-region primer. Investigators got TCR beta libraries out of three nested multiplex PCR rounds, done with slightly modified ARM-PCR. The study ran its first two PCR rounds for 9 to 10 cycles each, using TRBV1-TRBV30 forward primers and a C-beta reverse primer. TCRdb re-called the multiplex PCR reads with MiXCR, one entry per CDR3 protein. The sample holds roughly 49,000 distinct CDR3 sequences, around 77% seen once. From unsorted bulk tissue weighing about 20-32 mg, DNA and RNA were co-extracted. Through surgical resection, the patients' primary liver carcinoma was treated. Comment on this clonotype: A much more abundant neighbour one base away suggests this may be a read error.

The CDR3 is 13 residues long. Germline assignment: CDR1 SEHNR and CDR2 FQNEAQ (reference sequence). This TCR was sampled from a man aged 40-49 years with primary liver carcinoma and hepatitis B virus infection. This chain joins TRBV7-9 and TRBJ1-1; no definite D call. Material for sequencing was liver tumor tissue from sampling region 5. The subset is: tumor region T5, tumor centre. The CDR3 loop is CASSLGVETEASF. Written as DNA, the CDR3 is TGTGCCAGCAGCTTAGGGGTAGAGACTGAAGCTTCCTTT.